These 29 T cell receptor beta chains were sequenced from one sample in a study of spatial heterogeneity in lung cancer. Time point meaning: sample taken at primary tumor resection. Unsorted tumor, nontumor lung tissue or cryopreserved PBMC supplied the whole RNA. TCRdb reanalysed the 5' RACE reads using MiXCR and keeps one entry per CDR3 protein. The sample has over 6,500 distinct CDR3 sequences, 4.5% to 7% seen once; the top ten hold 9%. The starting material was normal lung tissue next to the tumor, obtained at surgery. The origin of the receptors is a female donor with early-stage non-small cell lung cancer.

This clonotype was seen at least ten times. The library was prepared for alpha chains; this beta chain is a stray read, so its frequency means little. CDR3 in DNA: TGCGCCAGCAGCTCCCGGGACTTTTCCTACAATGAGCAGTTCTTC. Its protein product is CASSSRDFSYNEQFF. The rearrangement links TRBV5-1 to TRBJ2-1; TRBD2 might be the D (6 bases). CDR1 and CDR2 from the germline V gene are SGHRS and YFSETQ. This CDR3 has 15 amino acids. V lost 3 bases and J lost 1, with 11 bases in between.

This clonotype was detected only a few times. Because the library targeted alpha chains, this beta chain is an off-target read whose size means little. The chain couples TRBV7-9 to TRBJ2-3; maybe TRBD1 (5 bases). Germline-derived CDR1 and CDR2 are SEHNR and FQNEAQ (reference sequence). V lost 10 bases and J 3 bases, leaving 17 bases between the germline ends. The CDR3 totals 14 residues. This CDR3 is CATKGVMVTDTQYF. The CDR3 coding sequence is TGTGCCACGAAAGGGGTGATGGTAACAGATACGCAGTATTTT.

In its sample, this clonotype was seen many times. Because the library targeted alpha chains, this beta chain is an off-target read whose size means little. The chain recombines TRBV20-1 with TRBJ1-2, with a weak D call TRBD1 (6 bases). The CDR3 consists of 15 residues. CDR1 is DFQATT, CDR2 SNEGSKA, per germline (reference sequence). The V end was cut by 0 bases, the J end by 4 bases, with 15 bases between. CDR3 region: CSARDPVGHLYGYTF. The CDR3 DNA reads TGCAGTGCTAGAGATCCTGTGGGACACCTCTATGGCTACACCTTC.

In its sample, this clonotype is medium-sized. For a library built for alpha chains, this beta chain is a stray read; little rests on its size. The rearrangement links TRBV25-1 to TRBJ2-7, with D maybe TRBD2 (7 bases). The CDR3 covers 15 residues. Germline CDR1 MGHDK, CDR2 SYGVNS. V lost 5 bases and J 2 bases, leaving 16 bases between the germline ends. CDR3 loop: CASSHGGALAYEQYF. In DNA form, the CDR3 reads TGTGCCAGCAGTCATGGGGGGGCTCTTGCCTACGAGCAGTACTTC.

This clonotype was observed many times. In a library made to pick up alpha chains, this beta chain is a stray read with a size that means little. The chain joins TRBV7-6 to TRBJ2-7, with D perhaps TRBD2 (5 bases). There are 14 residues in the CDR3. Germline V gene sequence: CDR1 SGHVS, CDR2 FNYEAQ. V was trimmed by 4 bases and J by 3 bases, leaving 13 bases between them. The CDR3 region is CASSSKAGDYEQYF. The DNA of the CDR3 is TGTGCCAGCAGCTCCAAAGCCGGGGACTACGAGCAGTACTTC. Filled out from reference TRBV7-6 and TRBJ2-7, the complete variable domain reads GAGVSQSPRYKVTKRGQDVALRCDPISGHVSLYWYRQALGQGPEFLTYFNYEAQQDKSGLPNDRFSAERPEGSISTLTIQRTEQRDSAMYRCASSSKAGDYEQYFGPGTRLTVT.

There are a few counts of this clonotype. The library was built for alpha chains, so this beta chain is an off-target read and its size means little. J is TRBJ2-3 and V is TRBV12-3 or TRBV12-4; D call uncertain. The CDR3 loop spans 12 amino acids. The V end lost 3 bases, the J end lost 1 base, and 2 bases lay between the germline ends. CDR3 protein: CASSFGTDTQYF. The CDR3 region has the DNA TGTGCCAGCAGTTTCGGCACAGATACGCAGTATTTT.

By share, this clonotype counts as medium-sized (0.01 to 0.1%). A library made for alpha chains picked up this beta chain off target, so its size means little. The chain combines TRBV9 with TRBJ2-3; no clear D gene. This CDR3 has 13 amino acids. The germline CDR1 and CDR2 sequences are SGDLS and YYNGEE. Trimming removed 3 bases at V and 2 bases at J, with 7 bases between. CDR3 protein: CASSGFSTDTQYF. CDR3 coding DNA: TGTGCCAGCAGCGGATTCTCCACAGATACGCAGTATTTT.

This clonotype is medium-sized (0.01 to 0.1%) by share. This beta chain appears as a stray read in a library generated for alpha chains; its size is not informative. This rearrangement joins TRBV29-1 to TRBJ1-5, with D tentatively TRBD1 (5 bases). The CDR3 is made up of 14 amino acids. Germline V gene data show CDR1 as SQVTM and CDR2 as ANQGSEA. V lost 6 bases, J lost 0 bases, and 12 bases lay in between. The CDR3 here is CSVSQGNSNQPQHF. The CDR3 DNA reads as TGCAGCGTCTCGCAGGGAAATAGCAATCAGCCCCAGCATTTT. The whole variable domain, filled in from reference TRBV29-1 and TRBJ1-5, reads SAVISQKPSRDICQRGTSLTIQCQVDSQVTMMFWYRQQPGQSLTLIATANQGSEATYESGFVIDKFPISRPNLTFSTLTVSNMSPEDSSIYLCSVSQGNSNQPQHFGDGTRLSIL.

This clonotype was counted ten times or more. This beta chain came through as a stray read in a library set up for alpha chains, and its size says little. This chain links TRBV18 with TRBJ2-5; TRBD2 agrees at 9 bases. The CDR3 extends over 18 amino acids. V lost 5 bases, J lost 5 bases, and 18 bases stayed unmatched. Germline-derived CDR1 and CDR2 are KGHSH and LQKENI. CDR3 nucleotides: TGTGCCAGCTCATCTCGAGTAGCGGGAGCCTACCCGAGGGAGACCCAGTACTTC. Its translation: CASSSRVAGAYPRETQYF.

This clonotype was observed at least ten times. A library made for alpha chains picked up this beta chain off target, so its size means little. The chain carries TRBV7-8 and TRBJ1-5; no clear D gene. V was trimmed by 1 base and J by 7 bases, leaving 14 bases between them. Germline V gene data show CDR1 as SGHVS and CDR2 as FQNEAQ. The CDR3 has 15 amino acids. This CDR3 is CASSLVESSGQPQHF. The CDR3 DNA reads as TGTGCCAGCAGCTTAGTTGAGTCGTCCGGACAGCCCCAGCATTTT.

Points on this clonotype: Because the library targeted alpha chains, this beta chain is an off-target read whose size means little. The rearrangement links TRBV20-1 to TRBJ2-5; 7 nucleotides agree with TRBD1. V lost 3 bases to trimming and J lost 4 bases; unmatched junction nucleotides: 11. The CDR3 is 15 amino acids. Germline values: CDR1 DFQATT, CDR2 SNEGSKA (reference sequence). This CDR3 reads CSARHEQGNRETQYF. Here the CDR3 DNA reads TGCAGTGCTAGGCATGAACAGGGGAACAGAGAGACCCAGTACTTC.

This clonotype was counted ten times or more. Since it is a stray read in a library aimed at alpha chains, this beta chain has a size that is not meaningful. This rearrangement joins TRBV7-9 to TRBJ1-1; no clear D gene. Trimming took 8 bases from V and 4 from J, leaving 14 bases between them. Germline V gene lookup returns CDR1 SEHNR and CDR2 FQNEAQ (reference sequence). The CDR3 covers 13 residues. CDR3 sequence: CASGMGGSTEAFF. CDR3 bases: TGTGCCAGCGGGATGGGAGGGAGCACTGAAGCTTTCTTT.

In its sample, this clonotype ranks as medium-sized. Because the library targeted alpha chains, this beta chain is an off-target read whose size means little. The chain joins TRBV6-2 or TRBV6-3 to TRBJ2-7; tentative D call: TRBD1 (6 bases). Trimming took 8 bases from V and 7 from J, leaving 12 bases between them. Per germline, CDR1 MNHEY and CDR2 SVGEGT. The CDR3 runs 11 residues. The CDR3 sequence: CASRAGAEQYF. The CDR3 DNA follows: TGTGCCAGCCGCGCAGGGGCAGAGCAGTACTTC.

This clonotype was recorded at least ten times. Because this beta chain is a stray read in a library intended to capture alpha chains, its abundance should not be given much weight. This chain uses TRBV28 with TRBJ1-2, with 10 bases matching TRBD1. Germline V lookup: CDR1 MDHEN, CDR2 SYDVKM. V dropped 5 bases and J dropped 7; count of bases not matched to a gene: 13. This CDR3 contains 16 residues. The CDR3 loop reads CASSVGLGQGSGGYTF. The CDR3 DNA is TGTGCCAGCAGTGTAGGGTTGGGACAGGGGTCGGGTGGCTACACCTTC.

This clonotype was recorded at least ten times. Found in a library prepared for alpha chains, this beta chain is an off-target read, and its abundance has little meaning. The gene calls are TRBV9 and TRBJ2-1; D possibly corresponds to TRBD2 (5 bases). This CDR3 region has 13 residues. Germline V gene data show CDR1 as SGDLS and CDR2 as YYNGEE. Trimming removed 0 bases from V and 8 bases from J, with 9 bases in between. The CDR3 region has the DNA TGTGCCAGCAGCGTAGAATGGCGGGATGAGCAGTTCTTC. Protein sequence: CASSVEWRDEQFF.

This clonotype is medium-sized in the sample. A library made for alpha chains picked up this beta chain off target, so its size means little. The chain employs TRBV7-9 and TRBJ1-4; possibly TRBD1 for D (6 bases). V lost 4 bases and J 7 bases, leaving 16 bases between the germline ends. Germline V gives CDR1 SEHNR, CDR2 FQNEAQ (reference sequence). This CDR3 has 15 residues. CDR3 sequence: CASSSTGGDSEKLFF. The CDR3 DNA follows: TGTGCCAGCAGCTCGACAGGAGGGGATAGTGAAAAACTGTTTTTT. The full variable domain, completed using reference TRBV7-9 and TRBJ1-4, is DTGVSQNPRHKITKRGQNVTFRCDPISEHNRLYWYRQTLGQGPEFLTYFQNEAQLEKSRLLSDRFSAERPKGSFSTLEIQRTEQGDSAMYLCASSSTGGDSEKLFFGSGTQLSVL.

Only a few counts were recorded for this clonotype. Being off target in a library aimed at alpha chains, this beta chain has a size of little meaning. This chain links TRBV10-2 with TRBJ2-7; D remains ambiguous. The CDR3 has 11 amino acids. V was shortened by 10 bases and J by 3 bases, with 10 bases between the two germline ends. Germline CDR1 is WSHSY and CDR2 is SAAADI. Here the CDR3 reads CATRLFYEQYF. For the CDR3, the DNA is TGCGCCACCCGCTTGTTCTACGAGCAGTACTTC.

This clonotype is medium-sized by share. The library was built for alpha chains, so this beta chain is an off-target read and its size means little. The J gene is TRBJ2-7, the V gene TRBV5-1; TRBD1 is a possible D gene (6 bases). CDR3 length equals 13 residues. Trimming cost V 1 base and J 2 bases, with 7 bases left between them. Germline lookup yields CDR1 SGHRS and CDR2 YFSETQ. This CDR3 is CASSLPGAYEQYF. The CDR3, as DNA: TGCGCCAGCAGCTTGCCAGGGGCCTACGAGCAGTACTTC.

By share, this clonotype ranks as medium-sized. With the library built for alpha chains, this beta chain is off target and its frequency is not meaningful. The chain has TRBV5-6 and TRBJ1-1; the D is unclear. The CDR3 extends over 15 amino acids. Germline-derived CDR1 and CDR2 are SGHDT and YYEEEE. Trimming removed 0 bases at V and 0 bases at J, with 9 bases between. CDR3 amino acids: CASSLGGRMNTEAFF. CDR3 DNA sequence: TGTGCCAGCAGCTTGGGCGGACGGATGAACACTGAAGCTTTCTTT.

This clonotype was seen at least ten times. The size of this beta chain means little, since it is a stray read in a library made for alpha chains. The rearrangement links TRBV5-4 to TRBJ2-1, with TRBD1 matching over 7 bases. With V trimmed by 2 bases and J by 7 bases, 9 bases remained unmatched. From germline, CDR1 is SGHNT and CDR2 YYREEE (reference sequence). The CDR3 extends over 15 amino acids. CDR3: CASSFVGGADNEQFF. The CDR3 bases are TGTGCCAGCAGCTTCGTAGGGGGCGCCGATAATGAGCAGTTCTTC.

This clonotype was counted ten times or more. In a library made to pick up alpha chains, this beta chain is a stray read with a size that means little. The chain couples TRBV6-5 to TRBJ2-7; 13 nucleotides agree with TRBD2. The CDR3 runs to 14 residues. V shed 5 bases, J shed 12 bases, and the junction held 10 bases outside the gene matches. CDR1 is MNHEY and CDR2 is SVGAGI in the germline V gene. Here the CDR3 reads CASSPTGTSGMVYF. DNA of the CDR3: TGTGCCAGCAGTCCTACCGGGACTAGCGGGATGGTGTACTTC.

By proportion, this clonotype is medium-sized. This beta chain is a stray read from a library made for alpha chains; its abundance is not meaningful. The chain has TRBV9 and TRBJ1-5, with no clear D. Trimming cost V 7 bases and J 4 bases, with 12 bases left between them. This CDR3 spans 13 amino acids. Germline V gene data show CDR1 as SGDLS and CDR2 as YYNGEE. The CDR3 DNA reads TGTGCCAGCTCCCGCGAGGCGAATCAGCCCCAGCATTTT. Protein sequence: CASSREANQPQHF.

Of note for this clonotype: Since the library was made to target alpha chains, this beta chain is a stray read and its abundance is not meaningful. V is TRBV30 and J is TRBJ2-3; D is unresolved. Germline V gene data show CDR1 as GTSNPN and CDR2 as SVGIG (reference sequence). The CDR3 is 13 residues long. The V gene lost 4 bases and the J gene lost 4 bases, with 12 bases spanning the gap. CDR3 sequence: CAWNRLGADTQYF. The CDR3 DNA follows: TGTGCCTGGAACCGATTGGGTGCAGATACGCAGTATTTT.

Ten or more counts support this clonotype. This beta chain is an off-target read within a library intended for alpha chains, so its frequency means little. The chain carries TRBV28 and TRBJ2-5; 7 bases are a match to TRBD2. V lost 7 bases to trimming and J lost 6 bases; unmatched junction nucleotides: 8. Germline values: CDR1 MDHEN, CDR2 SYDVKM. The length of the CDR3 is 13 residues. CDR3 region: CASMGGTTKTQYF. CDR3 bases: TGTGCCAGCATGGGGGGGACGACGAAGACCCAGTACTTC.

This clonotype is deemed medium-sized (0.01 to 0.1%). This beta chain lies outside the target of a library built for alpha chains; its clone size means little. This sequence joins TRBV14 and TRBJ1-2; D call uncertain. V dropped 4 bases and J dropped 4 bases, with 10 bases sitting between them. CDR3 length equals 13 residues. CDR1 is SGHDN and CDR2 is FVKESK in the germline V gene. CDR3 coding DNA: TGTGCCAGCAGCCTAGGGCCCTCCTATGGCTACACCTTC. This encodes CASSLGPSYGYTF.

This clonotype is labeled as medium-sized. This beta chain is an off-target read within a library intended for alpha chains, so its frequency means little. The V gene is TRBV3-1, the J gene TRBJ2-3; possible D gene TRBD2, 6 bases. The ends were cut back, 0 bases at V and 1 base at J, with 14 bases in the middle. This CDR3 has 17 amino acids. CDR1 LGHDT and CDR2 YNNKEL come from the germline V gene (reference sequence). In nucleotides, the CDR3 is TGTGCCAGCAGCCAAGATGTGAGCGGGCTAGGCACAGATACGCAGTATTTT. This encodes CASSQDVSGLGTDTQYF.

In this sample, this clonotype is medium-sized. The size of this beta chain means little, since it is a stray read in a library made for alpha chains. This sequence joins TRBV10-3 and TRBJ1-1, with 7 positions matching TRBD1. Germline V gene sequence: CDR1 ENHRY, CDR2 SYGVKD. Trimming took 0 bases from V and 8 from J; bases not matched to a gene: 12. The CDR3 sequence is 16 residues long. The CDR3 sequence is CAISESTLGQTIEAFF. DNA of the CDR3: TGTGCCATCAGTGAGTCGACTCTGGGACAGACCATCGAAGCTTTCTTT.

By sample fraction, this clonotype is medium-sized. Little can be read into the size of this beta chain, an off-target read in a library designed for alpha chains. CDR3 in amino acids: CSARDPQGRSEQYF. The CDR3 bases are TGCAGTGCTAGAGATCCCCAGGGACGGTCCGAGCAGTACTTC. The J gene is TRBJ2-7, the V gene TRBV20-1; TRBD1 or TRBD2 may be the D gene (5 bases each). Germline CDR1 DFQATT, CDR2 SNEGSKA (reference sequence). The CDR3 runs to 14 residues. Trimming cost V 0 bases and J 6 bases, with 15 bases left between them.

This clonotype appeared many times. This beta chain slipped into a library made for alpha chains as a stray read, so its size is not meaningful. J is TRBJ2-1 and V is TRBV11-3; 8 bases agree with TRBD2. The CDR3 consists of 16 residues. J was trimmed by 1 base and V by 1 base; bases with no gene match: 3. Looked up from germline, CDR1 is SGHNT and CDR2 is YENEEA. CDR3 sequence (DNA): TGTGCCAGCAGCTTAGCAGGCGGGAGGTCCTACAATGAGCAGTTCTTC. It yields the protein CASSLAGGRSYNEQFF.